This T cell receptor beta chain was captured in a study of cytomegalovirus exposure and HLA in healthy donors. General study findings and limits: A few chains linked to CMV were shown in vitro to be specific for CMV antigens. HLA allele associations emerged for fewer than 20,000 TCR beta sequences in a later analysis, at 0.05 false discovery rate.

Comments on this clone: Its antigen is not known.

PCR used 60 Vbeta primers and 13 Jbeta primers. Sequencing used immunoSEQ multiplex PCR; TCRdb keeps in-frame clones, though not all of them. This sample has nearly 200,000 clones, with 60% to 80% found just once. The J segment lost 2 bases and the V segment lost 4 bases, leaving 5 bases of the junction unmatched. This CDR3 has 14 amino acids. Germline values: CDR1 SGHDN, CDR2 FVKESK. The sequence was collected from a young woman in good health and CMV-seropositive. Sequencing was done on a sample of PBMCs. The chain carries TRBV14 and TRBJ2-7, with 7 bases fitting TRBD1. This chain's CDR3 is CASSPQGQTYEQYF. In nucleotides, the CDR3 is TGTGCCAGCAGCCCACAGGGGCAAACCTACGAGCAGTACTTC.